This TCR beta chain was identified in a study of control samples from healthy donors and cancer patients. Libraries were prepared by immunoSEQ multiplex PCR; TCRdb keeps only in-frame clonotypes and omits some of them. The sample holds about 150,000 clones, 93% seen once. The CDR3 extends over 14 amino acids. Germline CDR1 SGHTA, CDR2 FQGNSA. V was clipped by 5 bases and J by 6 bases; unmatched bases: 5. This chain connects TRBV7-2 to TRBJ2-3; 10 nucleotides match TRBD2. The sequence came from a man in his fifties or sixties in good health. Sequencing was carried out using blood. The CDR3 protein is CASSRSGRGDTQYF. The CDR3 DNA reads as TGTGCCAGCAGCCGCAGCGGGAGGGGGGATACGCAGTATTTT.